A selection of T cell receptor beta chains follows, all from one sample in a study of T-cell memory formation after mild COVID-19. Each CDR3 protein gets one entry after TCRdb re-called the 5' RACE reads with MiXCR. The data contain about 610,000 distinct CDR3 sequences, roughly 17% of them seen just once; the ten biggest clones take up about 8.6%. Input material: PBMCs or a T cell subset sorted from them (not recorded which). The receptors were sampled from an adult woman who had mild COVID-19 (a few samples of this study predate the infection). Cell type and time point are not known. Both conserved end residues are part of each CDR3. A D gene is named only where the DNA matches it firmly. Some rows mark clone size as missing; the rest say once, few, many or name a class of expanded clone.

j_gene	abundance	d_gene	v_gene	CDR3aa	CDR3nt
TRBJ2-3	few	NA	TRBV9	CASSVGGSSTDTQYF	TGTGCCAGCAGCGTAGGGGGGAGCAGCACAGATACGCAGTATTTT
TRBJ2-7	NA	NA	TRBV29-1	CSVEGTGLDYEQYF	TGCAGCGTTGAAGGCACAGGGCTAGACTACGAGCAGTACTTC
TRBJ2-1	NA	NA	TRBV15	CATSSERNEQFF	TGTGCCACCAGCAGCGAACGCAATGAGCAGTTCTTC
TRBJ2-4	NA	TRBD1	TRBV6-1	CASSDRDSSLAKNIQYF	TGTGCCAGCAGTGACCGGGACAGCAGTCTAGCCAAAAACATTCAGTACTTC
TRBJ1-1	NA	TRBD1	TRBV7-9	CASSDWPTGEAFF	TGTGCCAGCAGCGATTGGCCGACAGGGGAAGCTTTCTTT
TRBJ2-1	NA	TRBD2	TRBV6-6	CASRWTSGGYNEQFF	TGTGCCAGCAGGTGGACTAGCGGGGGCTACAATGAGCAGTTCTTC
TRBJ2-1	NA	TRBD2	TRBV7-2	CASSLAVLAGIYNEQFF	TGTGCCAGCAGCTTAGCGGTACTAGCGGGGATATACAATGAGCAGTTCTTC
TRBJ2-7	few	TRBD1	TRBV6-2/TRBV6-3	CASSYPFQAGQGDEQYF	TGTGCCAGCAGTTACCCGTTCCAGGCGGGACAGGGGGACGAGCAGTACTTC
TRBJ1-5	NA	NA	TRBV24-1	CATSVGGNQPQHF	TGTGCCACCAGTGTGGGGGGCAATCAGCCCCAGCATTTT
TRBJ2-1	few	TRBD2	TRBV7-9	CASSAGTSGMSAEQFF	TGTGCCAGCAGCGCCGGGACTAGCGGGATGTCTGCTGAGCAGTTCTTC
TRBJ2-2	NA	NA	TRBV24-1	CATSDPKSGFSPGELFF	TGTGCCACCAGTGATCCGAAATCAGGGTTCTCTCCCGGGGAGCTGTTTTTT
TRBJ2-7	NA	NA	TRBV9	CASSVRGNRVDEQYF	TGTGCCAGCAGCGTACGAGGGAATCGGGTCGACGAGCAGTACTTC
TRBJ2-3	NA	TRBD1	TRBV27	CASYRTGVTDTQYF	TGTGCCAGCTACCGGACAGGGGTCACAGATACGCAGTATTTT
TRBJ1-2	NA	TRBD1	TRBV4-1	CASSQDGYRGAIGYGYTF	TGCGCCAGCAGCCAAGATGGGTACAGGGGGGCAATAGGGTATGGCTACACCTTC
TRBJ1-2	few	TRBD1	TRBV5-1	CASSSHDTGTGRINYGYTF	TGCGCCAGCAGTTCTCATGATACCGGGACAGGGAGGATCAACTATGGCTACACCTTC
TRBJ2-1	NA	NA	TRBV4-2	CASSHQTYNEQFF	TGTGCCAGCAGCCACCAGACCTACAATGAGCAGTTCTTC
TRBJ2-7	few	NA	TRBV27	CASSPLMGAYEQYF	TGTGCCAGCAGTCCATTGATGGGGGCCTACGAGCAGTACTTC
TRBJ2-2	many	NA	TRBV24-1	CATSDSGGYTGELFF	TGTGCCACCAGTGATTCAGGTGGTTACACCGGGGAGCTGTTTTTT
TRBJ2-1	many	NA	TRBV7-2	CASSYGPFGNEQFF	TGTGCCAGCAGCTACGGCCCATTCGGAAATGAGCAGTTCTTC
TRBJ1-2	NA	NA	TRBV29-1	CSVAGLTIYGYTF	TGCAGCGTTGCAGGGTTAACTATCTATGGCTACACCTTC
TRBJ1-3	many	NA	TRBV7-2	CASSSLGPGRRNTIYF	TGTGCCAGCAGCTCCCTGGGGCCCGGACGTAGAAACACCATATATTTT
TRBJ2-5	many	TRBD2	TRBV7-9	CASSLRRLADQETQYF	TGTGCCAGCAGCTTACGTCGCCTAGCGGACCAAGAGACCCAGTACTTC
TRBJ2-1	many	NA	TRBV12-3/TRBV12-4	CASSPGLAGGHEQFF	TGTGCCAGCAGCCCGGGACTGGCAGGGGGACATGAGCAGTTCTTC
TRBJ2-2	many	NA	TRBV5-1	CASSLVDNTGELFF	TGCGCCAGCAGCTTGGTTGATAACACCGGGGAGCTGTTTTTT
TRBJ1-5	NA	NA	TRBV12-3/TRBV12-4	CASSPGGAQHF	TGTGCCAGCAGCCCCGGGGGGGCCCAGCATTTT
TRBJ2-2	many	NA	TRBV3-1	CASSQVSRGSYTGELFF	TGTGCCAGCAGCCAAGTAAGTCGCGGCAGTTACACCGGGGAGCTGTTTTTT
TRBJ1-1	NA	NA	TRBV6-5	CASSYSGTVDTEAFF	TGTGCCAGCAGTTACTCCGGGACCGTCGACACTGAAGCTTTCTTT
TRBJ1-1	NA	NA	TRBV5-5	CASSLLGTTGNTEAFF	TGTGCCAGCAGCTTGTTGGGTACTACAGGGAACACTGAAGCTTTCTTT
TRBJ1-2	NA	NA	TRBV2	CASSEFVSNYGYTF	TGTGCCAGCAGTGAATTTGTCAGTAACTATGGCTACACCTTC
TRBJ2-5	many	NA	TRBV5-1	CASSFISGEETQYF	TGCGCCAGCAGCTTCATCAGCGGAGAAGAGACCCAGTACTTC
TRBJ2-7	few	TRBD1	TRBV29-1	CSVVGGTGAVYEQYF	TGCAGCGTTGTCGGAGGGACAGGGGCGGTCTACGAGCAGTACTTC
TRBJ1-2	NA	TRBD1	TRBV4-2	CASSHTGQGNGYTF	TGTGCCAGCAGCCATACGGGACAGGGGAATGGCTACACCTTC
TRBJ1-3	NA	NA	TRBV7-2	CASSLAGRGSGNTIYF	TGTGCCAGCAGCTTAGCAGGCAGAGGATCTGGAAACACCATATATTTT
TRBJ2-1	few	NA	TRBV29-1	CTTSGTSSSYNEQFF	TGCACCACTTCCGGGACCTCGAGCTCCTACAATGAGCAGTTCTTC
TRBJ2-6	NA	NA	TRBV5-1	CASSFPRGKAPGANVLTF	TGCGCCAGCAGCTTCCCCCGGGGGAAGGCGCCTGGGGCCAACGTCCTGACTTTC
TRBJ2-5	many	TRBD2	TRBV9	CASSAGTSPQQETQYF	TGTGCCAGCAGTGCCGGGACTAGCCCCCAGCAAGAGACCCAGTACTTC
TRBJ2-5	NA	TRBD1	TRBV7-9	CASSRGQAPGGRETQYF	TGTGCCAGCAGCCGGGGACAGGCCCCCGGTGGGCGAGAGACCCAGTACTTC
TRBJ2-1	NA	NA	TRBV29-1	CSVGGTAYNEQFF	TGCAGCGTTGGAGGGACGGCCTACAATGAGCAGTTCTTC
TRBJ1-6	NA	NA	TRBV12-3/TRBV12-4	CASSPRRDFNSPLHF	TGTGCCAGCAGCCCCAGGAGGGACTTTAATTCACCCCTCCACTTT
TRBJ2-1	NA	NA	TRBV11-2	CASSPRTRTTGLNEQFF	TGTGCCAGCAGCCCCCGAACTAGGACCACGGGCCTAAATGAGCAGTTCTTC
TRBJ2-3	NA	TRBD1	TRBV7-2	CASSSRQGADTQYF	TGTGCCAGCAGCTCTCGACAGGGTGCGGATACGCAGTATTTT
TRBJ2-3	NA	NA	TRBV7-9	CASSPRDKVTDTQYF	TGTGCCAGCAGTCCCAGGGATAAGGTCACAGATACGCAGTATTTT
TRBJ2-2	NA	NA	TRBV7-8	CASSLRLGGELFF	TGTGCCAGCAGCTTACGGCTGGGCGGGGAGCTGTTTTTT
TRBJ2-1	few	NA	TRBV7-9	CASSSGLTYNEQFF	TGTGCCAGCAGCTCAGGGCTTACCTACAATGAGCAGTTCTTC
TRBJ1-2	NA	NA	TRBV12-1	CASSLRDRGYGYTF	TGTGCCAGCAGCTTGAGGGACAGGGGCTATGGCTACACCTTC
TRBJ1-3	NA	TRBD1	TRBV19	CASSISQGAGNTIYF	TGTGCCAGTAGTATAAGCCAGGGGGCTGGAAACACCATATATTTT
TRBJ2-7	few	TRBD1	TRBV11-2	CASSLFGGRGTGNEQYF	TGTGCCAGCAGCTTATTTGGCGGCCGTGGGACAGGTAACGAGCAGTACTTC
TRBJ2-1	few	NA	TRBV20-1	CSARAPRRSINEQFF	TGCAGTGCTAGAGCGCCGCGACGGTCGATCAATGAGCAGTTCTTC